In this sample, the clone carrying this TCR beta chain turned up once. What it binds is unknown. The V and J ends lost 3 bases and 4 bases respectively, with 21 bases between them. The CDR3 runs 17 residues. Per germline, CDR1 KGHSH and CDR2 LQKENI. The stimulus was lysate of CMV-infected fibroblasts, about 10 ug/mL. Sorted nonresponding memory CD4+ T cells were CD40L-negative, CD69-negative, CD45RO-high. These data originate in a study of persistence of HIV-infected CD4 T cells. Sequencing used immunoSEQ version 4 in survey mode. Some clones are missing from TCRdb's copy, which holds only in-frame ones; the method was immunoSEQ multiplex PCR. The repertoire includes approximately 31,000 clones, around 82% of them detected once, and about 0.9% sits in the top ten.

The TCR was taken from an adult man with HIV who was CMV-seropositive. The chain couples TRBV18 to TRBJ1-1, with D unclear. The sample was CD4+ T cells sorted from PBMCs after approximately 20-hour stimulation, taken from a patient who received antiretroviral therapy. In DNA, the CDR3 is TGTGCCAGCTCACCGACTTCTCGGACCCACAAGGCCACTGAAGCTTTCTTT. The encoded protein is CASSPTSRTHKATEAFF. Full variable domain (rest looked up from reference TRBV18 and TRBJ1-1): NAGVMQNPRHLVRRRGQEARLRCSPMKGHSHVYWYRQLPEEGLKFMVYLQKENIIDESGMPKERFSAEFPKEGPSILRIQQVVRGDSAAYFCASSPTSRTHKATEAFFGQGTRLTVV.